This T cell receptor beta chain was identified in a study of beta chain features in type 1 diabetes. Study context: Examination of sorted cells across all samples involved more than 100,000,000 cells.

Germline V gene data show CDR1 as SGHNT and CDR2 as YYREEE (reference sequence). The CDR3 sequence is 13 residues long. Trimming cost V 6 bases and J 8 bases; bases outside gene matches: 4. Sequenced material consisted of expressed TCRB transcripts (all of the isolated RNA was reverse transcribed). Using immunoSEQ multiplex PCR, the repertoire was profiled, and TCRdb retains in-frame clones only, with some absent. The repertoire holds about 330,000 clones, 8% to 13% seen once, with about 0.015% in the top ten. Points from the study as a whole: Moderate but significant shortening of TCRB CDR3s was recorded in all four CD4+ subsets from Type 1 diabetes patients.

A sort by CD45RO/CCR7/CD25/CD127/CD95/CD27 yielded CD4+ naive, central memory, regulatory and stem cell-like memory cells. This clone was seen only a few times. The antigen is undetermined. The clonotype originates from a woman under 40 in good health. Sequencing used naive CD4+ T cells from blood. The genes are TRBV5-4 and TRBJ1-4; 10 nucleotides match TRBD1. Here the CDR3 reads CASTGTGEEKLFF. The CDR3 bases are TGTGCCAGCACAGGGACAGGGGAGGAAAAACTGTTTTTT.